The 12 T cell receptor beta chains presented below share a single source sample, sequenced in a study of T-cell memory formation after mild COVID-19. TCRdb recomputed calls from the 5' RACE reads with MiXCR, one row per CDR3 protein. The table has roughly 200,000 distinct CDR3 sequences, more than 15% seen once; the top ten hold about 2%. Sequencing was carried out using PBMCs or a T cell subset sorted from them (not recorded which). The receptors were gathered from an adult woman who had mild COVID-19 (a few samples of this study predate the infection). Cell type and time point are not known.

This clonotype was observed a handful of times. This sequence joins TRBV11-2 and TRBJ1-2; D gene uncertain. CDR3 length equals 15 residues. Germline V gene sequence: CDR1 SGHAT, CDR2 FQNNGV. Trimming pared 0 bases from V and 4 bases from J, leaving 12 bases between. The CDR3 loop reads CASSLDSTVIYGYTF. CDR3 nucleotides: TGTGCCAGCAGCTTAGATTCCACGGTGATCTATGGCTACACCTTC.

This chain connects TRBV3-1 to TRBJ2-3; no reliable D call. The CDR3 has 14 amino acids. CDR1 and CDR2 from the germline V gene are LGHDT and YNNKEL (reference sequence). The V end was cut by 3 bases, the J end by 6 bases, with 13 bases between. As DNA, the CDR3 is TGTGCCAGCAGCCAGAAAGCGAGCTCCGATACGCAGTATTTT. This codes for CASSQKASSDTQYF.

The chain is built from TRBV10-3 and TRBJ1-5, with TRBD1 as a possible D gene (5 bases). CDR1 is ENHRY and CDR2 is SYGVKD in the germline V gene. Deletions cut 8 bases from V and 0 bases from J, with 11 bases between. The CDR3 has 14 amino acids. CDR3 DNA: TGTGCCATCTCGGACGGGGGTAGCAATCAGCCCCAGCATTTT. Translation gives CAISDGGSNQPQHF.

For the CDR3, the DNA is TGCAGTGCTAGACAGGTTACTGGAAACACCATATATTTT. This codes for CSARQVTGNTIYF. The V call is TRBV20-1, the J call TRBJ1-3, with no clear D. This CDR3 is 13 amino acids long. Germline V gene sequence: CDR1 DFQATT, CDR2 SNEGSKA (reference sequence). V gave up 2 bases and J gave up 2 bases, with 7 bases separating them.

V and J are TRBV7-2 and TRBJ2-7, with TRBD1 as a possible D gene (6 bases). This CDR3 region has 13 residues. V lost 5 bases, J lost 6 bases, and 14 bases lay in between. Germline CDR1 and CDR2: SGHTA and FQGNSA. The DNA of the CDR3 is TGTGCCAGCAGCAGAGGGGACAATCGCGAGCAGTACTTC. Translated, it gives CASSRGDNREQYF. Full variable domain (missing parts from reference TRBV7-2 and TRBJ2-7): GAGVSQSPSNKVTEKGKDVELRCDPISGHTALYWYRQSLGQGLEFLIYFQGNSAPDKSGLPSDRFSAERTGGSVSTLTIQRTQQEDSAVYLCASSRGDNREQYFGPGTRLTVT.

This clonotype was recorded a few times. The chain couples TRBV12-3 or TRBV12-4 to TRBJ2-2, with D unclear. The CDR3 is 13 residues long. V shed 6 bases and J shed 5 bases, with 10 bases lying between them. CDR3 loop: CASRPTGTGELFF. The DNA for the CDR3 is TGTGCCAGCAGACCGACTGGGACCGGGGAGCTGTTTTTT.

This clonotype was detected a few times. The chain is built from TRBV20-1 and TRBJ2-1; D might be TRBD2 (6 bases). The CDR3 sequence is 15 residues long. Germline CDR1 reads DFQATT; CDR2 reads SNEGSKA (reference sequence). The V end lost 6 bases, the J end lost 1 base, and 16 bases lay between the germline ends. CDR3 residues: CSAWGSGLSYNEQFF. In DNA, the CDR3 is TGCAGTGCCTGGGGTAGCGGACTATCCTACAATGAGCAGTTCTTC.

This clonotype turned up a few times. V is TRBV20-1 and J is TRBJ2-3, with D maybe TRBD2 (6 bases). Between the trimmed V and J ends, which lost 6 bases and 0 bases, there was a span of 16 bases. Germline CDR1 DFQATT, CDR2 SNEGSKA (reference sequence). The CDR3 has 15 residues. The CDR3 sequence: CSAPPLAPSTDTQYF. The CDR3 bases are TGCAGTGCCCCGCCTCTAGCGCCAAGCACAGATACGCAGTATTTT.

This chain links TRBV27 with TRBJ2-5; D is ambiguous. The V end was cut by 6 bases, the J end by 5 bases, with 13 bases between. Germline lookup yields CDR1 MNHEY and CDR2 SMNVEV (reference sequence). This CDR3 has 13 residues. This CDR3 is CASSAVKGETQYF. CDR3 coding DNA: TGTGCCAGCAGCGCCGTCAAGGGTGAGACCCAGTACTTC.

There are a few counts of this clonotype. This chain connects TRBV11-1 to TRBJ2-3, with D possibly matching TRBD2 (5 bases). V was clipped by 3 bases and J by 6 bases, with 10 bases between them. This CDR3 region has 13 residues. CDR1 is SGHAT, CDR2 FQDESV, per germline (reference sequence). The CDR3 protein is CASSFRPGDTQYF. CDR3 DNA: TGTGCCAGCAGCTTCCGTCCGGGGGATACGCAGTATTTT.

This clonotype was counted between two and nine times. The chain has TRBV20-1 and TRBJ2-3, with D maybe TRBD2 (6 bases). This CDR3 contains 16 residues. V lost 3 bases to trimming and J lost 2 bases, with 18 bases between them. CDR1 is DFQATT and CDR2 is SNEGSKA in the germline V gene (reference sequence). This chain's CDR3 is CSARGKRAHPTDTQYF. The CDR3 DNA is TGCAGTGCTAGGGGAAAGCGGGCTCACCCCACAGATACGCAGTATTTT.

This clonotype was seen many times. This chain links TRBV20-1 with TRBJ2-3; D is perhaps TRBD2 (6 bases). There are 14 residues in the CDR3. Germline V CDR1 and CDR2: DFQATT, SNEGSKA (reference sequence). V was pared by 1 base and J by 5 bases, with 13 bases between. The CDR3 coding sequence is TGCAGTGCTAGAGTAGGCGGGACCGTAGATACGCAGTATTTT. Translating gives CSARVGGTVDTQYF.